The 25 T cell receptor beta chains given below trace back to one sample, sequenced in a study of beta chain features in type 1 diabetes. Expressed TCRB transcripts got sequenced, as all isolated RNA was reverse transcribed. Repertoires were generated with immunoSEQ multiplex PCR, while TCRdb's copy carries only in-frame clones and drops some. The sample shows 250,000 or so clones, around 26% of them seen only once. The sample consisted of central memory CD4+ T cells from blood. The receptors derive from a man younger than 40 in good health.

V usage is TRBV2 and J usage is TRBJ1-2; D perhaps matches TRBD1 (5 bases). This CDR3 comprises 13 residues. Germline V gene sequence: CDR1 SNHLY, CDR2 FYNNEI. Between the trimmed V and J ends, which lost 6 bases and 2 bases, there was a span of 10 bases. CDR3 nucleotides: TGTGCCAGCAGCGGCGACAGCAACTATGGCTACACCTTC. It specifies CASSGDSNYGYTF.

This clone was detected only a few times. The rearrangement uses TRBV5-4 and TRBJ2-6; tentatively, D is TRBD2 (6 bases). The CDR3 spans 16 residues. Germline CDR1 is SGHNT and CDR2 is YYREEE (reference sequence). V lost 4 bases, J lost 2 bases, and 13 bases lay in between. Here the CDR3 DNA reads TGTGCCAGCAGCCCTCCGGGACTCACTGGGGCCAACGTCCTGACTTTC. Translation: CASSPPGLTGANVLTF.

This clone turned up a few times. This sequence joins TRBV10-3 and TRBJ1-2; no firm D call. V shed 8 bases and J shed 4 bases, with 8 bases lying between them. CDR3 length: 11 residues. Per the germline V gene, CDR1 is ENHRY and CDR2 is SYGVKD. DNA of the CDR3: TGTGCCATCGCAGCAGCCTATGGCTACACCTTC. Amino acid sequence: CAIAAAYGYTF.

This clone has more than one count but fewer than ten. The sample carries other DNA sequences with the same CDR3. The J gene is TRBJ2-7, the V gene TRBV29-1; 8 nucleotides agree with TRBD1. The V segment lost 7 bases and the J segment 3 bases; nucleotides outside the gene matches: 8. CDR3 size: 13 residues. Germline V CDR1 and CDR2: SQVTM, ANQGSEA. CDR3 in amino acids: CSAQGQGGYEQYF. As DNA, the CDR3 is TGCAGCGCCCAAGGACAGGGAGGCTACGAGCAGTACTTC.

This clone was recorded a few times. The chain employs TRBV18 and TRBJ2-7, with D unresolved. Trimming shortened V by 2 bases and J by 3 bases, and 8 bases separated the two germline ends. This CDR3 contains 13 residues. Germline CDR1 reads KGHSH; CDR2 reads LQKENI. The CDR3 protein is CASSPNRDYEQYF. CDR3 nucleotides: TGTGCCAGCTCACCAAACAGAGACTACGAGCAGTACTTC.

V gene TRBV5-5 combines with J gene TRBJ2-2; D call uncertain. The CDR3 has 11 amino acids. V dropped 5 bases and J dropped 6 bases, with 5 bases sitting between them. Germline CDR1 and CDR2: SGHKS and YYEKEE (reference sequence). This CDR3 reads CASSLPGELFF. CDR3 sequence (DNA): TGTGCCAGCAGTTTGCCCGGGGAGCTGTTTTTT.

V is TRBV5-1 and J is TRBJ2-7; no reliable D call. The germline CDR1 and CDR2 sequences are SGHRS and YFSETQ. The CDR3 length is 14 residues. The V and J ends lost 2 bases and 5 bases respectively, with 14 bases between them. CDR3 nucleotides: TGCGCCAGCAGCTTATCCGCAATTGGCCACGAGCAGTACTTC. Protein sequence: CASSLSAIGHEQYF.

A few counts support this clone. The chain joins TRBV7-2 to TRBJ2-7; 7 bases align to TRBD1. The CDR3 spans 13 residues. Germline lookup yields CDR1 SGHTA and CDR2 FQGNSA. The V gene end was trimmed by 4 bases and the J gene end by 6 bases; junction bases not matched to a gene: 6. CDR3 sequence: CASSSQGGSEQYF. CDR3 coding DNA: TGTGCCAGCAGCTCCCAAGGGGGCTCCGAGCAGTACTTC.

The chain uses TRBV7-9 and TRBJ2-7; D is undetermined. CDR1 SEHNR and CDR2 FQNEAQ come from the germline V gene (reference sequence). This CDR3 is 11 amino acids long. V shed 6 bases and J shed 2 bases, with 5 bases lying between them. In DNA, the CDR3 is TGTGCCAGCAGTCTCACCTACGAGCAGTACTTC. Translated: CASSLTYEQYF.

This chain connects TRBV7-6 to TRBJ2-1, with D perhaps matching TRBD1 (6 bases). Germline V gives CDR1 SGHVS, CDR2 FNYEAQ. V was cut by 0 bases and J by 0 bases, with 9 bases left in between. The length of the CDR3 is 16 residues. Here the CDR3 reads CASSLALGGSYNEQFF. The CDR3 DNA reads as TGTGCCAGCAGCTTAGCTCTAGGGGGCTCCTACAATGAGCAGTTCTTC. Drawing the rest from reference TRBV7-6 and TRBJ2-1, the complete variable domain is GAGVSQSPRYKVTKRGQDVALRCDPISGHVSLYWYRQALGQGPEFLTYFNYEAQQDKSGLPNDRFSAERPEGSISTLTIQRTEQRDSAMYRCASSLALGGSYNEQFFGPGTRLTVL.

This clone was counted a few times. This CDR3 reads CASSLTSSGANVLTF. CDR3 nucleotides: TGTGCCAGCAGCCTAACTAGCTCTGGGGCCAACGTCCTGACTTTC. The chain is built from TRBV11-2 and TRBJ2-6; D possibly corresponds to TRBD2 (5 bases). V lost 5 bases to trimming and J lost 0 bases, with 8 bases between them. The CDR3 sequence is 15 residues long. Germline-derived CDR1 and CDR2 are SGHAT and FQNNGV.

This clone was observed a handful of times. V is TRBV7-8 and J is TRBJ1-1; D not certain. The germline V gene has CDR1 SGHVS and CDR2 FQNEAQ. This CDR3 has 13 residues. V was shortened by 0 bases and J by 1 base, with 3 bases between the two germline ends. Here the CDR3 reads CASSLAENTEAFF. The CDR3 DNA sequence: TGTGCCAGCAGCTTAGCGGAGAACACTGAAGCTTTCTTT.

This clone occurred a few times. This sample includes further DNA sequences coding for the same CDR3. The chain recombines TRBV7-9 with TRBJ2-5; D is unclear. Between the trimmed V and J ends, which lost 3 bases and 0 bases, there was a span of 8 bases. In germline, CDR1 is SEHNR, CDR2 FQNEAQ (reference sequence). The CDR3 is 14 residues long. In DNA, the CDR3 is TGTGCCAGCAGCTTGCGGCTAGACCAAGAGACCCAGTACTTC. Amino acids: CASSLRLDQETQYF.

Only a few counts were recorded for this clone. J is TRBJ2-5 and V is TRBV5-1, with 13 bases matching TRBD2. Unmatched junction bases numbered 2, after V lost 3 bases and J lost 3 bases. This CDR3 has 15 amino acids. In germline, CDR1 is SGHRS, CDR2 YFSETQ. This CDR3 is CASSSGTSGEETQYF. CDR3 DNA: TGCGCCAGCAGCTCCGGGACTAGCGGGGAAGAGACCCAGTACTTC.

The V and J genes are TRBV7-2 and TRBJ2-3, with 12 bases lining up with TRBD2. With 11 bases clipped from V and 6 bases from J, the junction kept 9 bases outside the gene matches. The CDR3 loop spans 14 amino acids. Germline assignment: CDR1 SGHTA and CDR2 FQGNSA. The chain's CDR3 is CAGSLAGGPDTQYF. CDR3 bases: TGTGCCGGATCGCTAGCGGGAGGGCCCGATACGCAGTATTTT.

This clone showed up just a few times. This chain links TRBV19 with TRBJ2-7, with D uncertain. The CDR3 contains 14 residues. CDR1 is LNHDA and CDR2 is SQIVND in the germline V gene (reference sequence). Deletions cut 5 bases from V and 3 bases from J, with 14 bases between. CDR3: CASSRRYSGYEQYF. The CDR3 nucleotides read TGTGCCAGTAGTCGACGATACTCCGGCTACGAGCAGTACTTC.

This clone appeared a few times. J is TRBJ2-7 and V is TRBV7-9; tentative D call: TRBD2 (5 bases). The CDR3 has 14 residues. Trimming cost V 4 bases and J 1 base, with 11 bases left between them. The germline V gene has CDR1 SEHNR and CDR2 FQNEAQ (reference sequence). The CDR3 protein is CASSSYPGSYEQYF. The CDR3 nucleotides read TGTGCCAGCAGCTCGTACCCGGGATCCTACGAGCAGTACTTC.

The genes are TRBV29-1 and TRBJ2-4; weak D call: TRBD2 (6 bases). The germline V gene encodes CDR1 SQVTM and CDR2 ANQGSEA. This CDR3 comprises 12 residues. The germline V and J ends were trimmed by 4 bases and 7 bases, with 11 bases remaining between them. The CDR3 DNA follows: TGCAGCGTTGGGGACTCCACTAACATTCAGTACTTC. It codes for CSVGDSTNIQYF.

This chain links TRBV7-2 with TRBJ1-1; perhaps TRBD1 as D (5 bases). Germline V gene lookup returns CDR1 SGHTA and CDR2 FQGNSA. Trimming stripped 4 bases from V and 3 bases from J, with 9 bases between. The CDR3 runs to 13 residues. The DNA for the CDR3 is TGTGCCAGCAGCTCAGGGAGGGACACTGAAGCTTTCTTT. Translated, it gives CASSSGRDTEAFF.

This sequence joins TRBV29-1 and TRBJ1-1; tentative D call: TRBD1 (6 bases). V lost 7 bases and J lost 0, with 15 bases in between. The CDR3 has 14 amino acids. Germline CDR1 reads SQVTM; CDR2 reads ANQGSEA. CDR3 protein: CSAQGPGMNTEAFF. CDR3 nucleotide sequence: TGCAGCGCCCAGGGGCCCGGGATGAACACTGAAGCTTTCTTT.

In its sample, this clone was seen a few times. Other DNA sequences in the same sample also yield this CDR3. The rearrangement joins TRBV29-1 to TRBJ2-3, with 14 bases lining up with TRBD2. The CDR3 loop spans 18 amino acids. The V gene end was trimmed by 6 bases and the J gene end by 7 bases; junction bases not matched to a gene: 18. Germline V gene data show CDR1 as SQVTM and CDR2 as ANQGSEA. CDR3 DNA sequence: TGCAGCGTGGGGACCGGGACTAGCGGGAGATCGGGTCGGAATACGCAGTATTTT. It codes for CSVGTGTSGRSGRNTQYF.

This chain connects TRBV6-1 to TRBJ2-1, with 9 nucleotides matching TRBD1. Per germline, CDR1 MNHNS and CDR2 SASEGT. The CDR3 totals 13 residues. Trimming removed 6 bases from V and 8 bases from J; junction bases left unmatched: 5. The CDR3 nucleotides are TGTGCCAGCAGACGGACAGGGGTTGATGAGCAGTTCTTC. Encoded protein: CASRRTGVDEQFF.

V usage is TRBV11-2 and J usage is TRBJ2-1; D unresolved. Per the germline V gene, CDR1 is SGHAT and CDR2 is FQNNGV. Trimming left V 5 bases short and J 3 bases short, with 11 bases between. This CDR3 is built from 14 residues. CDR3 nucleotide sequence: TGTGCCAGCAGCGACAACTTGGGCTACAATGAGCAGTTCTTC. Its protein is CASSDNLGYNEQFF.

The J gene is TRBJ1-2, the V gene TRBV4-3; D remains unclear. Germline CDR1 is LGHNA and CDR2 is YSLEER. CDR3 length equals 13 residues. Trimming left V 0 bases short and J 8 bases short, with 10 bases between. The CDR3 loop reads CASSQELRGGYTF. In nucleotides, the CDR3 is TGCGCCAGCAGCCAAGAGCTTCGGGGAGGCTACACCTTC.

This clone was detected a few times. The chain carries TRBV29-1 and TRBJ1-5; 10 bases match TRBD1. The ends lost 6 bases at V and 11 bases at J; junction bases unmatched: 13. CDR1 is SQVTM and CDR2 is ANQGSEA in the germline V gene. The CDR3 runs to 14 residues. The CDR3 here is CSVSGTGDLRAQHF. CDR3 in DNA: TGCAGCGTCTCCGGGACAGGGGACCTTAGGGCCCAGCATTTT.